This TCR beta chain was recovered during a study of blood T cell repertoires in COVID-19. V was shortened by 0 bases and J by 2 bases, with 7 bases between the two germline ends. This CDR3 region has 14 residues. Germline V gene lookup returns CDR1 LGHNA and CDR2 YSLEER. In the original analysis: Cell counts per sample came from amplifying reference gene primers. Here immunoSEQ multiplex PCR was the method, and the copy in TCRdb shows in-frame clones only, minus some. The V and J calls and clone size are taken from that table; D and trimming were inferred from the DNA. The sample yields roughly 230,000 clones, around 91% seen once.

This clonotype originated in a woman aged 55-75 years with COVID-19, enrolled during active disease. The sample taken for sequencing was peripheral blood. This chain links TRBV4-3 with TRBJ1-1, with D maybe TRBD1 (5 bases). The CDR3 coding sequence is TGCGCCAGCAGCCAAGAGGGGGGAAACACTGAAGCTTTCTTT. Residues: CASSQEGGNTEAFF.